These T cell receptor beta chains were read from a single sample in a study of blood T cells in healthy people across ages. TCRdb re-called the 5' RACE reads with MiXCR, one entry per CDR3 protein. The sample includes 850,000 to 1,000,000 distinct CDR3 sequences, 48% seen only once; the top ten take roughly 13%. The specimen sequenced was blood. The receptor source for this set is a man aged 25 to 40 in good health. The CDR3 runs from the conserved cysteine through the conserved F or W. A D gene is named only where the DNA matches it firmly. Size is omitted from some rows. Given values are once, few, many or a class for expanded clones.

>few|TRBD2|13|TRBJ2-2|TRBV20-1
CSARSSGGRELFF
TGCAGTGCTAGAAGTAGCGGGGGGCGGGAGCTGTTTTTT
>-|-|14|TRBJ2-1|TRBV12-5
CASAPQDSYNEQFF
TGTGCTAGTGCCCCCCAGGACTCCTACAATGAGCAGTTCTTC
>-|TRBD1|14|TRBJ1-4|TRBV4-1
CASSPQDRLEKLFF
TGCGCCAGCAGCCCCCAGGACAGGCTTGAAAAACTGTTTTTT
>few|-|15|TRBJ2-1|TRBV27
CASSPLGTGYNEQFF
TGTGCCAGCAGTCCCCTCGGGACGGGTTACAATGAGCAGTTCTTC
>-|-|13|TRBJ2-7|TRBV20-1
CSATSGRTYEQYF
TGCAGTGCTACCAGCGGCAGGACCTACGAGCAGTACTTC
>-|TRBD2|19|TRBJ2-3|TRBV4-2
CASSQDRSSGGISTDTQYF
TGTGCCAGCAGCCAAGATCGCAGTAGCGGGGGAATTAGCACAGATACGCAGTATTTT
>-|TRBD1|14|TRBJ2-5|TRBV7-8
CASSFDRGRETQYF
TGTGCCAGCAGCTTCGACAGGGGGCGAGAGACCCAGTACTTC
>few|-|14|TRBJ2-7|TRBV20-1
CSAREQHLPYEQYF
TGCAGTGCTAGAGAACAGCACTTACCCTACGAGCAGTACTTC
>-|-|15|TRBJ1-4|TRBV9
CASSVWRQPNEKLFF
TGTGCCAGCAGCGTTTGGCGGCAGCCTAATGAAAAACTGTTTTTT
>-|TRBD2|16|TRBJ2-5|TRBV7-9
CASSFGSSGGIETQYF
TGTGCCAGCAGCTTTGGTTCTAGCGGGGGGATCGAGACCCAGTACTTC
>-|TRBD1|13|TRBJ1-4|TRBV29-1
CSVARGTNEKLFF
TGCAGCGTGGCCAGGGGGACTAATGAAAAACTGTTTTTT
>many|-|14|TRBJ2-4|TRBV29-1
CSARTTGAKNIQYF
TGCAGCGCCCGGACGACAGGAGCCAAAAACATTCAGTACTTC
>few|-|16|TRBJ2-6|TRBV10-3
CAISEASSSGANVLTF
TGTGCCATCAGTGAGGCCTCTAGCTCTGGGGCCAACGTCCTGACTTTC
>medium-sized|-|13|TRBJ2-1|TRBV3-1
CASSQGGANEQFF
TGTGCCAGCAGTCAAGGCGGGGCAAATGAGCAGTTCTTC